Below, 8 T cell receptor beta chains from the same sample are listed, as sequenced in a study of cytomegalovirus exposure and HLA in healthy donors. Primers included in the PCR were 60 Vbeta and 13 Jbeta primers. Only in-frame clones appear in the TCRdb table, and some are missing; sequencing was by immunoSEQ multiplex PCR. This sample yields about 230,000 clones, of which around 80% are seen a single time; 2.7% belongs to the top ten. The sequenced sample consisted of PBMCs. Receptor source: a woman in her fifties or sixties in good health and CMV-seropositive.

The chain carries TRBV29-1 and TRBJ2-1, with 10 positions matching TRBD2. With 3 bases clipped from V and 2 bases from J, the junction kept 13 bases outside the gene matches. Looked up from germline, CDR1 is SQVTM and CDR2 is ANQGSEA. The CDR3 length is 18 residues. The CDR3 nucleotides are TGCAGCGTTGATGCCCCCTTCCTGAGCGGGGGGGCCTACAATGAGCAGTTCTTC. Translated: CSVDAPFLSGGAYNEQFF.

CDR3 coding DNA: TGTGCCAGCAGGGCTACGGGAGGGCCTGGCTACGAGCAGTACTTC. Protein sequence: CASRATGGPGYEQYF. The chain is built from TRBV6-5 and TRBJ2-7; 8 bases are a match to TRBD2. The trim removed 6 bases at V and 3 bases at J, leaving 10 bases unmatched. Germline V gene data show CDR1 as MNHEY and CDR2 as SVGAGI. This CDR3 has 15 residues.

The J gene is TRBJ2-2, the V gene TRBV7-3; 11 nucleotides agree with TRBD2. The V gene end was trimmed by 5 bases and the J gene end by 4 bases; junction bases not matched to a gene: 6. CDR1 is SGHTA, CDR2 FQGTGA, per germline. This CDR3 spans 16 amino acids. DNA of the CDR3: TGTGCCAGCAGCAGATATAGCGGGGGGGTCACCGGGGAGCTGTTTTTT. Amino acids: CASSRYSGGVTGELFF.

V and J are TRBV6-5 and TRBJ1-4; possible D gene TRBD1, 5 bases. Germline-derived CDR1 and CDR2 are MNHEY and SVGAGI. The germline V and J ends were trimmed by 4 bases and 8 bases, with 17 bases remaining between them. The CDR3 is made up of 15 amino acids. CDR3 DNA sequence: TGTGCCAGCAGTTGGCAGGGTCCCTTGTCCGAAAAACTGTTTTTT. Translating gives CASSWQGPLSEKLFF.

V is TRBV12-5 and J is TRBJ1-1, with D uncertain. Deletions cut 3 bases from V and 3 bases from J, with 14 bases between. This CDR3 spans 15 amino acids. Germline V gene data show CDR1 as LGHNT and CDR2 as FRNRAP. The DNA for the CDR3 is TGTGCTAGTGGTTTTCCCCGGGGTGGGTACACTGAAGCTTTCTTT. Its protein product is CASGFPRGGYTEAFF.

The V gene is TRBV5-1, the J gene TRBJ2-7; possible D gene TRBD2, 5 bases. V was pared by 4 bases and J by 7 bases, with 18 bases between. Germline V gene sequence: CDR1 SGHRS, CDR2 YFSETQ. CDR3 length equals 14 residues. CDR3 nucleotides: TGCGCCAGCAGCCTGACTACCGGGTACGTGGAGCAGTACTTC. As protein: CASSLTTGYVEQYF. Full variable domain (rest looked up from reference TRBV5-1 and TRBJ2-7): KAGVTQTPRYLIKTRGQQVTLSCSPISGHRSVSWYQQTPGQGLQFLFEYFSETQRNKGNFPGRFSGRQFSNSRSEMNVSTLELGDSALYLCASSLTTGYVEQYFGPGTRLTVT.

The chain couples TRBV7-9 to TRBJ2-1, with a weak D call TRBD1 (6 bases). Germline CDR1 reads SEHNR; CDR2 reads FQNEAQ (reference sequence). CDR3 length equals 14 residues. The germline V and J ends were trimmed by 3 bases and 6 bases, with 12 bases remaining between them. CDR3 protein: CASSFNDRLNEQFF. The CDR3 region has the DNA TGTGCCAGCAGCTTCAACGACAGGCTCAATGAGCAGTTCTTC.

The rearrangement uses TRBV6-5 and TRBJ2-3; 8 bases are a match to TRBD2. Germline V lookup: CDR1 MNHEY, CDR2 SVGAGI. Trimming cost V 6 bases and J 5 bases; bases outside gene matches: 1. The CDR3 is made up of 12 amino acids. The CDR3 reads CASSAGGDTQYF. The CDR3 DNA reads TGTGCCAGCAGCGCGGGGGGAGATACGCAGTATTTT.